The 19 T cell receptor beta chains below come from one sample, sequenced in a study of blood T cell repertoires in COVID-19. TCRdb keeps only in-frame clones here, not all; method: immunoSEQ multiplex PCR. The table includes around 42,000 clones, roughly 80% detected once. Sequencing used peripheral blood. The receptor source for this set is a woman aged 60-75 years with acute or convalescent COVID-19.

The J gene is TRBJ2-3, the V gene TRBV5-1; D may be TRBD1 (5 bases). With 7 bases removed from V and 6 bases from J, the gap between germline ends came to 21 bases. There are 15 residues in the CDR3. The germline CDR1 and CDR2 sequences are SGHRS and YFSETQ. The CDR3 is CASLETSFGADTQYF. In DNA form, the CDR3 reads TGCGCCAGCTTAGAGACTTCCTTTGGGGCCGATACGCAGTATTTT.

V gene TRBV7-6 combines with J gene TRBJ2-2; a weak D match, TRBD2 (6 bases). Germline V gene lookup returns CDR1 SGHVS and CDR2 FNYEAQ. This CDR3 is 15 amino acids long. The V end was cut by 4 bases, the J end by 2 bases, with 11 bases between. The CDR3 region has the DNA TGTGCCAGCAGCTCCGGGACTTTTAACACCGGGGAGCTGTTTTTT. Protein product: CASSSGTFNTGELFF.

The gene calls are TRBV6-2 or TRBV6-3 and TRBJ2-7; a weak D match, TRBD2 (6 bases). The V end was cut by 2 bases, the J end by 12 bases, with 11 bases between. The germline V gene has CDR1 MNHEY and CDR2 SVGEGT. The CDR3 runs 11 residues. The CDR3 region has the DNA TGTGCCAGCAGTTACGGGAGGACGCGGTACTTC. Translated, it gives CASSYGRTRYF.

This clone has just one count. The chain links TRBV20-1 to TRBJ1-1, with D possibly TRBD1 on 5 matching bases. The V end was cut by 3 bases, the J end by 3 bases, with 17 bases between. The germline gives CDR1 DFQATT, CDR2 SNEGSKA (reference sequence). This CDR3 spans 15 amino acids. This CDR3 is CSASSLPSGDTEAFF. CDR3 nucleotide sequence: TGCAGTGCTAGTTCCCTACCCTCGGGGGACACTGAAGCTTTCTTT.

V is TRBV11-3 and J is TRBJ2-5; 10 bases are shared with TRBD2. CDR1 SGHNT and CDR2 YENEEA come from the germline V gene. The ends lost 5 bases at V and 2 bases at J; junction bases unmatched: 8. CDR3 length: 16 residues. The CDR3 protein is CASSSGELAGQETQYF. In nucleotides, the CDR3 is TGTGCCAGCAGCAGTGGGGAACTAGCGGGGCAAGAGACCCAGTACTTC.

This chain links TRBV7-2 with TRBJ2-3, with a tentative D call TRBD2 (6 bases). CDR1 and CDR2 from the germline V gene are SGHTA and FQGNSA. Trimming took 3 bases from V and 1 from J, leaving 8 bases between them. The CDR3 has 14 residues. CDR3 bases: TGTGCCAGCAGCTTTTTAGCGGGCACAGATACGCAGTATTTT. This translates into CASSFLAGTDTQYF.

The V gene is TRBV5-1, the J gene TRBJ2-1; TRBD2 agrees at 14 bases. J was trimmed by 9 bases and V by 3 bases; bases with no gene match: 5. Germline V CDR1 and CDR2: SGHRS, YFSETQ. The CDR3 runs 15 residues. CDR3 nucleotides: TGCGCCAGCAGCTCCCAGACTAGCGGGGGGGGTGAGCAGTTCTTC. Translated: CASSSQTSGGGEQFF.

The chain uses TRBV4-2 and TRBJ1-6; no reliable D call. The CDR3 covers 13 residues. Germline V lookup: CDR1 LGHNA, CDR2 YNFKEQ. Trimming removed 1 base at V and 10 bases at J, with 8 bases between. For the CDR3, the DNA is TGTGCCAGCAGCCAAGGTGTCCAATCACCCCTCCACTTT. Protein: CASSQGVQSPLHF.

The chain joins TRBV15 to TRBJ2-1, with D maybe TRBD1 (6 bases). The CDR3 consists of 15 residues. Trimming took off 7 bases at V and 1 base at J, with 14 bases between the two ends. Germline V gives CDR1 LNHNV, CDR2 YYDKDF (reference sequence). CDR3 nucleotides: TGTGCCACCACCACTACAGGGAATTCCTACAATGAGCAGTTCTTC. Protein: CATTTTGNSYNEQFF.

The V call is TRBV5-8, the J call TRBJ2-7; possible D gene TRBD2, 5 bases. From germline, CDR1 is SGHTS and CDR2 YDEGEE. The CDR3 is 14 amino acids. With 0 bases removed from V and 2 bases from J, the gap between germline ends came to 9 bases. This CDR3 is CASSLGRRTYEQYF. The CDR3 nucleotides are TGTGCCAGCAGCTTGGGACGGAGGACCTACGAGCAGTACTTC.

V gene TRBV6-5 combines with J gene TRBJ2-7; TRBD1 is a possible D gene (5 bases). This CDR3 has 15 residues. Germline V CDR1 and CDR2: MNHEY, SVGAGI. V shed 7 bases and J shed 7 bases, with 23 bases lying between them. The DNA of the CDR3 is TGTGCCAGCAATATACGTACAGGACAATTGAGGGAGCAGTACTTC. It translates to CASNIRTGQLREQYF.

The V and J genes are TRBV19 and TRBJ1-5; 8 bases map to TRBD1. The CDR3 runs 15 residues. Germline trimming cut 4 bases from V and 3 bases from J; bases unmatched to any gene: 5. CDR1 LNHDA and CDR2 SQIVND come from the germline V gene (reference sequence). The CDR3 DNA sequence: TGTGCCAGTAGTACGGGACAGGTTTACAATCAGCCCCAGCATTTT. Encoded protein: CASSTGQVYNQPQHF.

The chain couples TRBV6-5 to TRBJ2-1; 9 nucleotides match TRBD1. V was clipped by 2 bases and J by 6 bases; unmatched bases: 5. The CDR3 contains 15 residues. Germline V gives CDR1 MNHEY, CDR2 SVGAGI. As DNA, the CDR3 is TGTGCCAGCAGTTACCGGGACAGGGTGGGCAATGAGCAGTTCTTC. This codes for CASSYRDRVGNEQFF.

The table lists this clone with a few counts. This rearrangement joins TRBV6-4 to TRBJ2-1, with TRBD2 identical over 14 bases. Germline CDR1 MRHNA, CDR2 SNTAGT. V was pared by 2 bases and J by 7 bases, with 1 base of the junction left unmatched. This CDR3 has 15 amino acids. Written as DNA, the CDR3 is TGTGCCAGCAGTGACGGACTAGCGGGGGGTAATGAGCAGTTCTTC. Translating gives CASSDGLAGGNEQFF.

The rearrangement links TRBV7-2 to TRBJ2-3; 8 nucleotides agree with TRBD2. The germline V gene has CDR1 SGHTA and CDR2 FQGNSA. The V gene end was trimmed by 3 bases and the J gene end by 0 bases; junction bases not matched to a gene: 2. CDR3 length equals 15 residues. Here the CDR3 DNA reads TGTGCCAGCAGCTTCACGGGGGGGAGCACAGATACGCAGTATTTT. Translated, it gives CASSFTGGSTDTQYF.

The J gene is TRBJ2-1, the V gene TRBV11-3; 8 nucleotides align to TRBD2. Germline V gene sequence: CDR1 SGHNT, CDR2 YENEEA. V dropped 4 bases and J dropped 5; count of bases not matched to a gene: 4. CDR3 length: 14 residues. Here the CDR3 reads CASSYTGGDNEQFF. The CDR3 DNA sequence: TGTGCCAGCAGCTATACGGGGGGGGACAATGAGCAGTTCTTC.

The genes are TRBV10-3 and TRBJ2-1, with a weak D call TRBD2 (6 bases). The CDR3 totals 15 residues. The germline V gene has CDR1 ENHRY and CDR2 SYGVKD. V lost 8 bases and J 6 bases, leaving 20 bases between the germline ends. CDR3 sequence (DNA): TGTGCCATCGGAACGGGGGTTTCGGCGAGCAATGAGCAGTTCTTC. It translates to CAIGTGVSASNEQFF.

The CDR3 DNA reads as TGTGCCACCAGCAGAGGTCCGGGACTAGAGGGGCTCACAGATACGCAGTATTTT. Protein: CATSRGPGLEGLTDTQYF. The chain is built from TRBV15 and TRBJ2-3; 8 nucleotides agree with TRBD2. Trimming cost V 1 base and J 2 bases; bases outside gene matches: 11. This CDR3 region has 18 residues. Germline V gene lookup returns CDR1 LNHNV and CDR2 YYDKDF (reference sequence).

This chain joins TRBV10-3 and TRBJ1-2; D remains ambiguous. Germline lookup yields CDR1 ENHRY and CDR2 SYGVKD. This CDR3 comprises 12 residues. Trimming cost V 2 bases and J 7 bases, with 8 bases left between them. CDR3 in DNA: TGTGCCATCAGTGAGGAGGTTTCTGGCTACACCTTC. As protein: CAISEEVSGYTF.